This T cell receptor (beta chain) was recovered during a study of CD8+CD57+ T cells in acquired aplastic anemia. The germline V gene has CDR1 DFQATT and CDR2 SNEGSKA (reference sequence). The CDR3 contains 15 residues. V dropped 8 bases and J dropped 5; count of bases not matched to a gene: 8. CD8+CD57+ cell expansion had been shown by flow cytometry in patients chosen for sequencing. Genomic DNA provided the template from which TCR beta VDJ and CDR3 profiles were obtained. TCRdb re-analysed the reads in MiXCR, keeping a single row per CDR3 protein. The repertoire holds about 200,000 distinct CDR3 sequences, with 65% as singletons.

The receptor's source is a human donor with aplastic anemia. Sequenced sample: sorted CD4+, CD8+, or CD8+CD57+ T cells (not recorded which) from PBMCs. The chain carries TRBV20-1 and TRBJ1-6; 11 nucleotides line up with TRBD1. The CDR3 reads CSPDRGRMNNSPLHF. DNA for the CDR3: TGCAGTCCGGACAGGGGGCGAATGAATAATTCACCCCTCCACTTT.